These 11 T cell receptor beta chains came from one sample sequenced in a study of blood T cells in healthy people across ages. Combining a sample-barcoded 5' primer with a J-beta primer mix, a second PCR ran for roughly 7 to 11 cycles. TCRdb ran MiXCR on the 5' RACE reads and lists one entry per CDR3 protein. The sample comprises roughly 790,000 distinct CDR3 sequences, roughly 44% of which are singletons, and about 20% rests with the top ten. Sequencing was carried out using blood. The receptors were gathered from a woman aged 55-70 years in good health.

This clonotype was detected many times. CDR3 amino acids: CASSDVGFGGEQYF. The DNA of the CDR3 is TGTGCCAGCAGCGATGTCGGGTTCGGGGGTGAGCAGTACTTC. The chain combines TRBV7-9 with TRBJ2-7, with a weak D call TRBD2 (6 bases). Germline values: CDR1 SEHNR, CDR2 FQNEAQ (reference sequence). The CDR3 extends over 14 amino acids. Trimming took 5 bases from V and 7 from J, leaving 18 bases between them.

The chain carries TRBV6-6 and TRBJ1-5; 7 nucleotides line up with TRBD1. V trimming: 4 bases; J trimming: 1 base; junction bases outside the gene matches: 7. Germline assignment: CDR1 MNHNY and CDR2 SVGAGI (reference sequence). The CDR3 sequence is 16 residues long. The CDR3 is CASSSRTGNSNQPQHF. CDR3 nucleotides: TGTGCCAGCAGTTCCCGGACAGGCAACAGCAATCAGCCCCAGCATTTT.

The rearrangement uses TRBV7-2 and TRBJ2-4; D is perhaps TRBD2 (5 bases). The CDR3 spans 13 residues. With 5 bases removed from V and 13 bases from J, the gap between germline ends came to 18 bases. Germline CDR1 and CDR2: SGHTA and FQGNSA. DNA of the CDR3: TGTGCCAGCAGCACCACACCCGGCGGGCGGCAGTACTTC. This gives the protein CASSTTPGGRQYF.

The chain carries TRBV27 and TRBJ1-5, with a possible D match to TRBD1 (5 bases). Germline-derived CDR1 and CDR2 are MNHEY and SMNVEV (reference sequence). CDR3 length equals 16 residues. Deletions cut 0 bases from V and 6 bases from J, with 15 bases between. For the CDR3, the DNA is TGTGCCAGCAGTTTATCGTCGAGATTAGGGGTTCAGCCCCAGCATTTT. Translation gives CASSLSSRLGVQPQHF.

This clonotype occurred many times. This chain joins TRBV10-3 and TRBJ2-3; no firm D call. CDR1 and CDR2 from the germline V gene are ENHRY and SYGVKD. V was cut by 10 bases and J by 5 bases, with 10 bases left in between. There are 11 residues in the CDR3. This chain's CDR3 is CATRTLDTQYF. The CDR3, as DNA: TGTGCCACCCGAACCCTAGATACGCAGTATTTT.

The V call is TRBV7-9, the J call TRBJ2-1; TRBD1 might be the D (5 bases). Looked up from germline, CDR1 is SEHNR and CDR2 is FQNEAQ (reference sequence). V was clipped by 5 bases and J by 7 bases, with 21 bases between them. CDR3 length: 16 residues. The CDR3 loop reads CASSPVGRAERNEQFF. CDR3 nucleotide sequence: TGTGCCAGCAGCCCCGTAGGCAGGGCGGAGAGGAATGAGCAGTTCTTC.

The J gene is TRBJ2-3, the V gene TRBV7-9, with 9 bases identical to TRBD1. The CDR3 has 15 residues. Germline CDR1 and CDR2: SEHNR and FQNEAQ (reference sequence). V lost 5 bases, J lost 6 bases, and 9 bases stayed unmatched. The DNA of the CDR3 is TGTGCCAGCAGCCAACGGACAGGGGATGGCGATACGCAGTATTTT. Protein sequence: CASSQRTGDGDTQYF.

CDR3 in amino acids: CSARDEGRGGYTF. The CDR3 DNA sequence: TGCAGTGCTAGAGATGAGGGCCGCGGTGGCTACACCTTC. This chain connects TRBV20-1 to TRBJ1-2; no definite D call. V lost 0 bases and J lost 7, with 12 bases in between. The CDR3 totals 13 residues. Germline CDR1 is DFQATT and CDR2 is SNEGSKA (reference sequence).

The chain carries TRBV5-1 and TRBJ2-5; TRBD2 matches at 7 bases. Germline CDR1 reads SGHRS; CDR2 reads YFSETQ. This CDR3 is built from 15 residues. V trimming: 3 bases; J trimming: 11 bases; junction bases outside the gene matches: 16. DNA of the CDR3: TGCGCCAGCAGCTCGGACGCGGGAGTTCCGGATGAGCAGTACTTC. Protein product: CASSSDAGVPDEQYF.

The chain carries TRBV14 and TRBJ2-1, with D tentatively TRBD2 (7 bases). This CDR3 comprises 14 residues. Germline-derived CDR1 and CDR2 are SGHDN and FVKESK. V gave up 0 bases and J gave up 7 bases, with 10 bases separating them. The CDR3 DNA reads TGTGCCAGCAGCCAAGAGCGGGGGCTAAATGAGCAGTTCTTC. Amino acid sequence: CASSQERGLNEQFF. The full variable domain, in which reference TRBV14 and TRBJ2-1 provide the parts outside the CDR3, is EAGVTQFPSHSVIEKGQTVTLRCDPISGHDNLYWYRRVMGKEIKFLLHFVKESKQDESGMPNNRFLAERTGGTYSTLKVQPAELEDSGVYFCASSQERGLNEQFFGPGTRLTVL.

This chain links TRBV6-2 or TRBV6-3 with TRBJ2-2; D perhaps matches TRBD1 (6 bases). The CDR3 totals 14 residues. CDR1 MNHEY and CDR2 SVGEGT come from the germline V gene. V was cut by 7 bases and J by 2 bases, with 11 bases left in between. For the CDR3, the DNA is TGTGCCAGCAAACTACAGGGAAACACCGGGGAGCTGTTTTTT. Residues: CASKLQGNTGELFF.